This TCR beta chain was profiled in a study of T cell responses to AZD1222 COVID-19 vaccine (dated by TCRdb to the early 2020s). At the level of the whole study: AZD1222 recipients whose second dose came at about 4 weeks and those whose second dose came at about 12 weeks were combined into one group, since spike-specific TCR depth and breadth did not differ between the two schedules. TCR sequencing was performed for about 250 trial participants, of whom around 200 were given two doses of AZD1222 and some 26 were given two doses of MenACWY control vaccine. Trial participants were enrolled by age into 18-55, 56-69 and 70-plus year subgroups, with roughly 150, 30 and 60 TCR-sequenced participants respectively. Here is what the overall study found, with its caveats: After two AZD1222 doses, spike-specific TCR breadth and depth were significantly higher than at day 0 and than in MenACWY recipients. Reportedly, close to half of the unique spike-specific TCRs recognized epitopes lying outside the regions that are mutated in the B.1.351 and B.1.1.7 variants. Vaccine-associated CD4 TCRs spanned the whole spike protein, with dominant responses in regions 160-218 and 743-854. Most participants were white British and females outnumbered males, and the authors suggested that clonal diversity may have been underestimated. Conclusions about previously exposed vaccinees are limited because only six or seven AZD1222 recipients were SARS-CoV-2 seropositive at baseline. Because no day 14 peak-response samples were available, repertoires were characterized only after the peak T cell response. The 56-69-year group was small, and its depth increase did not reach significance, likely because of low power.

CDR1 and CDR2, looked up from the germline V gene (reference sequence), are MNHEY and SMNVEV. V loses 3 bases, J loses 2 bases, and the germline ends lie 10 bases apart. From the cysteine up to the phenylalanine, the CDR3 has a length of 14 residues. Here the CDR3 DNA is all that survives: 42 bases in frame from base 1. To note about this clone: Its binding antigen is unknown. Qualities for individual bases were not recorded, and no much larger clone is one base off.

The sample's time point label, decoded: baseline before first vaccination. Vaccinee samples came from UK trials COV001 and COV002, including a single-blind randomized controlled phase 2/3 trial of AZD1222 (ChAdOx1 nCoV-19) in healthy adults. Trial participant PBMC samples were collected at day 0 and day 28 after the second dose for TCRbeta chain sequencing. The CDR3 regions of human TCRbeta chains were subjected to immunosequencing. In the original analysis: TCRs in the repertoires were matched against a reference library of SARS-CoV-2-specific TCRs that had been generated with the MIRA antigen-specificity platform. Breadth was defined as the fraction of unique TCRs that were SARS-CoV-2-associated. Depth was defined as the fraction of total T cells that were SARS-CoV-2-associated. Using the MIRA data, each spike-specific TCR was mapped to the spike region that the TCR reacts to and placed in a CD4 or CD8 class. Log10-transformed breadth and depth values were compared by one-way ANOVA with Sidak's multiple comparisons tests. TCRdb obtained this table from immuneACCESS and retained in-frame rearrangements with V and J assigned. These tables miss some clones; where compared with another copy, unresolved V genes account for less than half of the shortfall, and the remainder is unexplained. That table is the source of V, J and clone size, and D and trimming were worked out from the DNA. For this sample the table gives about 55,000 clones, of which about 90% were detected only once. 2% of the sample lies in the top ten.

This TCR came from an adult in good health. The rearrangement joined TRBV27 to TRBJ1-2; the D gene is possibly TRBD1, with 5 bases matching. Sample: peripheral blood, taken on day 0 of AZD1222 vaccination. CDR3 sequence: CASSFSGGNYGYTF. The DNA sequence is as follows: TGTGCCAGCAGTTTCTCCGGGGGGAACTATGGCTACACCTTC.